This TCR beta chain was profiled in a study of monozygotic twins with inflammatory bowel disease. Notes on the study in general: Resolution of different T cell subtypes was not achieved.

A word on this clonotype: Its antigen is still unknown.

CDR1 and CDR2 from the germline V gene are SEHNR and FQNEAQ (reference sequence). The CDR3 contains 16 residues. Amplification of TCRalpha and TCRbeta cDNA involved two nested PCRs that ran for about 15 and 9 cycles. TCRdb reprocessed the 5' RACE reads and reports one entry per CDR3 protein, with no DNA. The sample has approximately 400,000 distinct CDR3 sequences; the top ten hold 2.6%. The chain uses TRBV7-9 and TRBJ2-3; absent DNA, TCRdb's TRBD1 call cannot be checked. The clonotype comes from a human donor with ulcerative colitis or Crohn's disease, or a healthy co-twin of an affected twin (not recorded which). The specimen sequenced was blood. CDR3 in amino acids: CASSPGTGGREDTQYF. The full variable domain, with the rest looked up from reference TRBV7-9 and TRBJ2-3, is DTGVSQNPRHKITKRGQNVTFRCDPISEHNRLYWYRQTLGQGPEFLTYFQNEAQLEKSRLLSDRFSAERPKGSFSTLEIQRTEQGDSAMYLCASSPGTGGREDTQYFGPGTRLTVL.